This T cell receptor beta chain was sequenced for a study of blood T cell repertoires in COVID-19. For the study at large: Sample material is recorded as cDNA or gDNA derived from T cells, B-cell-depleted T cells, or PBMCs.

The V segment lost 4 bases and the J segment 8 bases; nucleotides outside the gene matches: 8. CDR1 is KGHDR, CDR2 SFDVKD, per germline. CDR3 size: 14 residues. Notes on this clone: The same CDR3 also results from other DNA sequences found in this sample.

In the original workflow: Amplification from reference gene primers served as the basis for estimated nucleated cell counts. Sequenced by immunoSEQ multiplex PCR; TCRdb stores in-frame clones only, minus some. The V and J calls and clone size are taken from that table; D and trimming were inferred from the DNA. Here the sample spans roughly 700,000 clones, approximately 90% being singletons. The sample consisted of peripheral blood. This TCR came from a woman aged 18-29 years with acute or convalescent COVID-19. This chain uses TRBV24-1 with TRBJ1-2; 8 bases are a match to TRBD1. The CDR3 is CATSDPGQGRGYTF. The CDR3 bases are TGTGCCACCAGTGACCCAGGACAGGGAAGGGGCTACACCTTC.